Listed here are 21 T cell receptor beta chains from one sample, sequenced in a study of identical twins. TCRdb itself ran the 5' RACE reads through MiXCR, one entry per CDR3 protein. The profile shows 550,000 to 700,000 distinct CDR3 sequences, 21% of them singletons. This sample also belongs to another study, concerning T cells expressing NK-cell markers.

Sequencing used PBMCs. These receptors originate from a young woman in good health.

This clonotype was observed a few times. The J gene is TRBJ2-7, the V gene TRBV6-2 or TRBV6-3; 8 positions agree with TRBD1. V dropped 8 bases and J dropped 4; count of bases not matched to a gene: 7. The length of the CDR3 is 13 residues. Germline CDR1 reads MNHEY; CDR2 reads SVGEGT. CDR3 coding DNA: TGTGCCAGCGGACAGGGATCACCTTACGAGCAGTACTTC. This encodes CASGQGSPYEQYF.

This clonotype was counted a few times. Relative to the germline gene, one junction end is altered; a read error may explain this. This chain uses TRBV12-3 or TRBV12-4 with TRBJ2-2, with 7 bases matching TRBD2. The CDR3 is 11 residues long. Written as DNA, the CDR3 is TGTGCCAGCAGTTTAGGCGGGGGGCTGTTTTTT. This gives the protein CASSLGGGLFF.

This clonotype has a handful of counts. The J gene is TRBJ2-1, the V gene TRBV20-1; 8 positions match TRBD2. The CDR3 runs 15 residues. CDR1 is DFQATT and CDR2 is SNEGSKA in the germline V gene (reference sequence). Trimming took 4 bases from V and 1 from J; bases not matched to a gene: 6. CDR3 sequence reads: CSATGSGKSYNEQFF. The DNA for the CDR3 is TGCAGTGCTACCGGTAGCGGGAAGTCCTACAATGAGCAGTTCTTC.

DNA of the CDR3: TGTGCCAGCAGCTTAGTTTACCGGGAGACCCAGTACTTC. As protein: CASSLVYRETQYF. The chain has TRBV7-2 and TRBJ2-5; D unclear. CDR1 SGHTA and CDR2 FQGNSA come from the germline V gene. Trimming pared 1 base from V and 5 bases from J, leaving 8 bases between. This CDR3 has 13 residues.

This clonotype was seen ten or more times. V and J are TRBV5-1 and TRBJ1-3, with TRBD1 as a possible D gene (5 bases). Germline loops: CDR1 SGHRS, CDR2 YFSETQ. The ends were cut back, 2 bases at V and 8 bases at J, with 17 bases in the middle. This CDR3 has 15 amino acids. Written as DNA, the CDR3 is TGCGCCAGCAGCTTTGGCGCACGGGACCGGGACACCATATATTTT. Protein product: CASSFGARDRDTIYF. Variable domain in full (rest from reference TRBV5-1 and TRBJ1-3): KAGVTQTPRYLIKTRGQQVTLSCSPISGHRSVSWYQQTPGQGLQFLFEYFSETQRNKGNFPGRFSGRQFSNSRSEMNVSTLELGDSALYLCASSFGARDRDTIYFGEGSWLTVV.

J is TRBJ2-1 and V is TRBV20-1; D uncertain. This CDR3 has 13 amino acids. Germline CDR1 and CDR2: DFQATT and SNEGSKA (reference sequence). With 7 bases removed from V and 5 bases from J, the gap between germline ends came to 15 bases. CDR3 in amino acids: CSGLGIGHNEQFF. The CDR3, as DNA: TGCAGTGGCCTGGGCATCGGGCACAATGAGCAGTTCTTC.

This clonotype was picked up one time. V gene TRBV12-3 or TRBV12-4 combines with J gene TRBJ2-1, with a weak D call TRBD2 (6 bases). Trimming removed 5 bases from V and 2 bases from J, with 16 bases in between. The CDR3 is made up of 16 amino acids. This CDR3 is CASSTPGRPPYNEQFF. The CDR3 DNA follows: TGTGCCAGCAGTACCCCTGGGAGGCCTCCCTACAATGAGCAGTTCTTC.

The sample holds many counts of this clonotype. The CDR3 region has the DNA TGCAGTGCCTTAAGACTAGCCCACGAGCAGTACTTC. Its translation: CSALRLAHEQYF. The chain joins TRBV20-1 to TRBJ2-7; TRBD2 matches at 7 bases. The CDR3 length is 12 residues. The germline CDR1 and CDR2 sequences are DFQATT and SNEGSKA (reference sequence). The J segment lost 5 bases and the V segment lost 6 bases, leaving 7 bases of the junction unmatched.

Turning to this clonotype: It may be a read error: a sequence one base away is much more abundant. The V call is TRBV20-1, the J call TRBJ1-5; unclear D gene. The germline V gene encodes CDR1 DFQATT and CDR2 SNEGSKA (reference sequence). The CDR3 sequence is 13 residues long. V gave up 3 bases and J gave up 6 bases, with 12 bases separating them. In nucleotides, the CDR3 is TGCAGTGCTAGTGACATGGGTGGTCAGCCCCAGCATTTT. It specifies CSASDMGGQPQHF.

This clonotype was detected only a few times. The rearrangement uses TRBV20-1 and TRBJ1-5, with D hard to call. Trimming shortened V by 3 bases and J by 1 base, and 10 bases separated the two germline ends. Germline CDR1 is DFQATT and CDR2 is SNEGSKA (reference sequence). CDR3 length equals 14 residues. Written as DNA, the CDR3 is TGCAGTGCTAGGGATGGGGTCAGCAATCAGCCCCAGCATTTT. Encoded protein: CSARDGVSNQPQHF.

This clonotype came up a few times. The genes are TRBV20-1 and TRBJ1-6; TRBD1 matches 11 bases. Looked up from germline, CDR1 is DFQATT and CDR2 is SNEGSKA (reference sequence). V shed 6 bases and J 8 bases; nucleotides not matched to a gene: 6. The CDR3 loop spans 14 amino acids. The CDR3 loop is CSAGTGGSYSPLHF. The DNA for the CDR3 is TGCAGTGCAGGGACAGGGGGATCGTATTCACCCCTCCACTTT.

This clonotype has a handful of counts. In DNA, the CDR3 is TGTGCCAGCGGGGACAGTGAAGCTTTCTTT. Protein product: CASGDSEAFF. The chain has TRBV6-5 and TRBJ1-1; 7 bases line up with TRBD1. With 8 bases clipped from V and 7 bases from J, the junction kept 1 base outside the gene matches. CDR1 is MNHEY and CDR2 is SVGAGI in the germline V gene. The CDR3 consists of 10 residues.

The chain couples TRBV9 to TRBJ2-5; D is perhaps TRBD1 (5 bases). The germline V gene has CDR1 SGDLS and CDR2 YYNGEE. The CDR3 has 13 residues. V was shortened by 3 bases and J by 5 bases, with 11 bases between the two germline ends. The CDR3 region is CASSGPKGETQYF. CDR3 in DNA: TGTGCCAGCAGCGGACCAAAGGGGGAGACCCAGTACTTC.

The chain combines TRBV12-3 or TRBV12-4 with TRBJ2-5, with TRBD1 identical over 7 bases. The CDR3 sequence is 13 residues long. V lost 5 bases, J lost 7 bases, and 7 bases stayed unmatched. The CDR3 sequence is CASSLGDRSTQYF. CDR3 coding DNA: TGTGCCAGCAGTCTCGGGGACAGATCGACCCAGTACTTC.

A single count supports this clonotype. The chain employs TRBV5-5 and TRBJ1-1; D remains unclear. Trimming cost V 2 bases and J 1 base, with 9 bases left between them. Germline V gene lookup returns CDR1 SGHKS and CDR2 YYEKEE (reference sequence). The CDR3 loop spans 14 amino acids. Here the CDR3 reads CASSFFQENTEAFF. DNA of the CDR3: TGTGCCAGCAGCTTTTTTCAGGAGAACACTGAAGCTTTCTTT.

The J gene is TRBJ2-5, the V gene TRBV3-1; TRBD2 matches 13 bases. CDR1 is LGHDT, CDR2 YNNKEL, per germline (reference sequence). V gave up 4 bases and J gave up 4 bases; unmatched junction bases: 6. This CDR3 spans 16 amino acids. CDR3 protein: CASSLTSGRSRETQYF. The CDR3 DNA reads TGTGCCAGCAGCCTGACTAGCGGGAGGTCCAGAGAGACCCAGTACTTC.

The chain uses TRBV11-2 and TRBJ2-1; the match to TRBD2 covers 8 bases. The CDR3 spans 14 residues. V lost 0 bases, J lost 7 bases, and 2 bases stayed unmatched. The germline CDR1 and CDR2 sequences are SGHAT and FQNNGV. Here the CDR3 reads CASSLEPSGNEQFF. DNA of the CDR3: TGTGCCAGCAGCTTAGAGCCTAGCGGGAATGAGCAGTTCTTC.

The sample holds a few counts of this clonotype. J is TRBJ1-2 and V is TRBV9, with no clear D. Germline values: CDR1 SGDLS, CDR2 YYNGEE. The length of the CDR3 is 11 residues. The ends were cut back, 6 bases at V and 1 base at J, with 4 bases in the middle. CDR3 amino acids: CASTGNYGYTF. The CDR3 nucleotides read TGTGCCAGCACCGGTAACTATGGCTACACCTTC.

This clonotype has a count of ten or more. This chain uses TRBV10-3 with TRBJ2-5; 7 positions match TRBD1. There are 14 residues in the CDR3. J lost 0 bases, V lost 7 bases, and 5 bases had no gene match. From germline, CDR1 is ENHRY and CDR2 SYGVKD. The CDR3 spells CAINQGVDQETQYF. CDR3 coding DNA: TGTGCCATCAACCAGGGGGTGGACCAAGAGACCCAGTACTTC.

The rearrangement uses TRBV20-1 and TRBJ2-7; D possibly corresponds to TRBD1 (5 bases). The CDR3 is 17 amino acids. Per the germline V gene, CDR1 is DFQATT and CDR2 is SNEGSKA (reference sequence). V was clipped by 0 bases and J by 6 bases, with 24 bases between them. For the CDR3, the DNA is TGCAGTGCTAGAGATCCTGGGGCCCGCCGAGGATGGGGCGAGCAGTACTTC. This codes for CSARDPGARRGWGEQYF.

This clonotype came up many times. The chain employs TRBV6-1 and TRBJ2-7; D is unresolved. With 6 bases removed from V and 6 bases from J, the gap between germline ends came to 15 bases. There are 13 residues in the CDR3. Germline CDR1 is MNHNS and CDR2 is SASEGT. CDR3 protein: CASREPALAEQYF. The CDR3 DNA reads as TGTGCCAGCAGGGAACCGGCCTTGGCCGAGCAGTACTTC.